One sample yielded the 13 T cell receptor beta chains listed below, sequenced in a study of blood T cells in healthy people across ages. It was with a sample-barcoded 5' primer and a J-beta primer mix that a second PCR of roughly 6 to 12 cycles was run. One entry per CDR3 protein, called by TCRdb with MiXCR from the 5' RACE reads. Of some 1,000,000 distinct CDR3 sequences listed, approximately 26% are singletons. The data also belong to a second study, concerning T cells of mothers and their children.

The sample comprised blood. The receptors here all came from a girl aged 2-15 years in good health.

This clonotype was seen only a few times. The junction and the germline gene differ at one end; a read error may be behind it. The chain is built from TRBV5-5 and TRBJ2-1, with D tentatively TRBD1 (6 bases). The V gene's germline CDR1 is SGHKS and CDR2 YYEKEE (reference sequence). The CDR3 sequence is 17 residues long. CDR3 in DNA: TGTGCCAGCAGCTTGCAAGGGGGACGCCTCGACTACAATGAGCAGCTCTTC. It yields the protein CASSLQGGRLDYNEQLF.

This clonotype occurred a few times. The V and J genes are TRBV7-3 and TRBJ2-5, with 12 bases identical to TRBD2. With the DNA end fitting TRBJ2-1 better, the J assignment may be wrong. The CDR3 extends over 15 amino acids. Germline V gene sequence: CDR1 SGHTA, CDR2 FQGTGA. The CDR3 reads CASSSTSGGHNEQFF. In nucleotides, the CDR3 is TGTGCCAGCAGCTCGACTAGCGGGGGCCACAATGAGCAGTTCTTC.

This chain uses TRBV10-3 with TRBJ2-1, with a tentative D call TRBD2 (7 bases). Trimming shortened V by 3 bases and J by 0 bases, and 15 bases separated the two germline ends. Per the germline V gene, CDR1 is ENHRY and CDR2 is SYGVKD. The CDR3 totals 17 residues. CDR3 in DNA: TGTGCCATCAGTGAAGGGGGGGGGACCAGCTCCTACAATGAGCAGTTCTTC. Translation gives CAISEGGGTSSYNEQFF.

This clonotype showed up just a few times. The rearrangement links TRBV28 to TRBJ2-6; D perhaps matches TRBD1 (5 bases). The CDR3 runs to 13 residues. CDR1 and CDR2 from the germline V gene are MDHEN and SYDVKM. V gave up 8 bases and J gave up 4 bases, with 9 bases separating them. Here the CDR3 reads CASDRSGANVLTF. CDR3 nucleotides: TGTGCCAGCGACAGATCCGGGGCCAACGTCCTGACTTTC.

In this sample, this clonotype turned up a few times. The CDR3 sequence: CASSFITSGGLNEKLFF. The CDR3 DNA reads TGTGCCAGCAGTTTCATCACATCTGGGGGCCTTAATGAAAAACTGTTTTTT. V gene TRBV12-3 or TRBV12-4 combines with J gene TRBJ1-4; D is possibly TRBD1 (6 bases). V lost 3 bases, J lost 4 bases, and 18 bases lay in between. CDR3 length: 17 residues.

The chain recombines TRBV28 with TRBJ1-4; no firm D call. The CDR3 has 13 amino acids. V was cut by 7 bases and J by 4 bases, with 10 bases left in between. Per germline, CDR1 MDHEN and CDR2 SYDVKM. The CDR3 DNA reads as TGTGCCAGCATGGGAAATCTTAATGAAAAACTGTTTTTT. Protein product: CASMGNLNEKLFF.

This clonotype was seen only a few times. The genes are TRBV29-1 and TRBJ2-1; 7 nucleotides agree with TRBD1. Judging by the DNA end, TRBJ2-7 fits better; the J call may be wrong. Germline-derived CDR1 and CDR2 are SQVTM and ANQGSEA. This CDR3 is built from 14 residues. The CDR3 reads CSVEQGQGVYEQYF. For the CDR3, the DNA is TGCAGCGTTGAACAAGGGCAGGGGGTCTACGAGCAGTACTTC.

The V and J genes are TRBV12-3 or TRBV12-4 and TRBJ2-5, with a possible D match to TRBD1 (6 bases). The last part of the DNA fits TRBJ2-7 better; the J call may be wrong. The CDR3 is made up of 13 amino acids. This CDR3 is CASSQHQGYEQYF. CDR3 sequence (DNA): TGTGCCAGCAGTCAGCACCAGGGGTACGAGCAGTACTTC.

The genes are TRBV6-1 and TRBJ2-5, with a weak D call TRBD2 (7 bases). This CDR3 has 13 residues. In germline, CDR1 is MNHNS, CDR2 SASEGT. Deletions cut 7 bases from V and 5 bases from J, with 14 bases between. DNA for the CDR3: TGTGCCAGCACCTGGGGGGGCCGGGAGACCCAGTACTTC. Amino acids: CASTWGGRETQYF.

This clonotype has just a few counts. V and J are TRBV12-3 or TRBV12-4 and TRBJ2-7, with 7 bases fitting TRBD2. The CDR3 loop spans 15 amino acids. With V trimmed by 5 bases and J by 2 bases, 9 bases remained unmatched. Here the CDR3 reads CASSLRGAGAYEQYF. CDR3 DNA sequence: TGTGCCAGCAGTCTCCGAGGGGCGGGGGCCTACGAGCAGTACTTC.

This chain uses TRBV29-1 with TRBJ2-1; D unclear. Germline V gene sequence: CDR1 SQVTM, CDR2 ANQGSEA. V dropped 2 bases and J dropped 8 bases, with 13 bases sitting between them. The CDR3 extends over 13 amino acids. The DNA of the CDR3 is TGCAGCGTTGAATCCGGAATTGGCCATGAGCAGTTCTTC. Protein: CSVESGIGHEQFF.

The CDR3 sequence is CASSPEVGPREAQYF. The CDR3, as DNA: TGTGCCAGCAGCCCCGAAGTTGGTCCTAGGGAGGCCCAGTACTTC. The chain has TRBV11-2 and TRBJ2-5; TRBD2 might be the D (6 bases). The germline gives CDR1 SGHAT, CDR2 FQNNGV. The germline V and J ends were trimmed by 5 bases and 9 bases, with 22 bases remaining between them. This CDR3 contains 15 residues.

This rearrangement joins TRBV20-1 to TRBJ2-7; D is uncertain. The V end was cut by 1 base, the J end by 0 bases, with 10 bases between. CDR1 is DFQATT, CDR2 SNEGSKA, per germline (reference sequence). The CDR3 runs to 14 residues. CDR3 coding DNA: TGCAGTGCTAGAGGTAGCACCTACTCCTACGAGCAGTACTTC. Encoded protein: CSARGSTYSYEQYF.